This T cell receptor (beta chain) was sequenced during a study of blood T cell repertoires in COVID-19. On the study more broadly: COVID-19 samples, acute and convalescent, were from the United States, Italy and Spain. In each case, the material was cDNA or gDNA derived from T cells, B-cell-depleted T cells, or PBMCs.

Trimming cost V 2 bases and J 2 bases, with 13 bases left between them. The CDR3 sequence is 16 residues long. CDR1 is SGHDT, CDR2 YYEEEE, per germline. Study processing details: Amplification with reference gene primers provided the estimates of nucleated cell counts. The protocol was immunoSEQ multiplex PCR, while the TCRdb copy is restricted to in-frame clones and leaves out a portion. V and J calls and clone size are those listed in that table; D and trimming were worked out from the DNA. The sample shows just under 60,000 clones, around nine tenths of them seen only once. The TCR comes from a human donor with active COVID-19. The donor label of this sample is uncertain. The sequenced sample consisted of peripheral blood. This chain joins TRBV5-6 and TRBJ1-4; D possibly corresponds to TRBD1 (6 bases). CDR3 sequence: CASSLAGVKTNEKLFF. The CDR3 DNA reads as TGTGCCAGCAGCTTAGCAGGGGTGAAGACTAATGAAAAACTGTTTTTT. The full variable domain, in which reference TRBV5-6 and TRBJ1-4 provide the parts outside the CDR3, is DAGVTQSPTHLIKTRGQQVTLRCSPKSGHDTVSWYQQALGQGPQFIFQYYEEEERQRGNFPDRFSGHQFPNYSSELNVNALLLGDSALYLCASSLAGVKTNEKLFFGSGTQLSVL.